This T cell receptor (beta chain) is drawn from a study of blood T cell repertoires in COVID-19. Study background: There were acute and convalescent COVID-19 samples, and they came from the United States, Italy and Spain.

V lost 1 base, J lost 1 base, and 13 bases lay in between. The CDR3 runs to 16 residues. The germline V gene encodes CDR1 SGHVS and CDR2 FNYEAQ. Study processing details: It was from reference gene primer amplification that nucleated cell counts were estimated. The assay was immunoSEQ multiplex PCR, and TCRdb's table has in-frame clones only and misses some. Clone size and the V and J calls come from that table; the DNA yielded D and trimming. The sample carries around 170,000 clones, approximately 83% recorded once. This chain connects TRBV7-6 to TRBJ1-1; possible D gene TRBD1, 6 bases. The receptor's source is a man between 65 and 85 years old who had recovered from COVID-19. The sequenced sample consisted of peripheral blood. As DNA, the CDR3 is TGTGCCAGCAGCTTAGGCGGGGGCGCGCGGAACACTGAAGCTTTCTTT. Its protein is CASSLGGGARNTEAFF. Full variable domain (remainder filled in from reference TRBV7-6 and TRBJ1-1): GAGVSQSPRYKVTKRGQDVALRCDPISGHVSLYWYRQALGQGPEFLTYFNYEAQQDKSGLPNDRFSAERPEGSISTLTIQRTEQRDSAMYRCASSLGGGARNTEAFFGQGTRLTVV.